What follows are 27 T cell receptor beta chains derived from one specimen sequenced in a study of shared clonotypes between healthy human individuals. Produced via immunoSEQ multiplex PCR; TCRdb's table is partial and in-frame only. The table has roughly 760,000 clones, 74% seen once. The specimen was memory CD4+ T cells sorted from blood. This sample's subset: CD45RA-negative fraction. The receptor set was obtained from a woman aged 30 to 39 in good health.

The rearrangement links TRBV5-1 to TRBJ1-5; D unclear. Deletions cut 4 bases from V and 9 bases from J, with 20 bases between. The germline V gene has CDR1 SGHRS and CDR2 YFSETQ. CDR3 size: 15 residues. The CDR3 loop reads CASSPEGGSQRPQHF. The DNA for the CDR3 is TGCGCCAGCAGCCCGGAAGGCGGGAGTCAGCGGCCCCAGCATTTT.

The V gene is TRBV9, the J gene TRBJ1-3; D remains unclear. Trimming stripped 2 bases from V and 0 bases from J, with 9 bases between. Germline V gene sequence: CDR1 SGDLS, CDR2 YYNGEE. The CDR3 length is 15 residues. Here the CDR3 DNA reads TGTGCCAGCAGCGTTCGAGCCTACTCTGGAAACACCATATATTTT. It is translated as CASSVRAYSGNTIYF.

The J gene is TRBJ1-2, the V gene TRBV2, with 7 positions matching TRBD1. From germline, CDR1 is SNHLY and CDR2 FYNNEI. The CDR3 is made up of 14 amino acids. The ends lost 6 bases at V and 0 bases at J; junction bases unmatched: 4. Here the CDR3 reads CASRGTATNYGYTF. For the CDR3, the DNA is TGTGCCAGCAGGGGGACAGCCACTAACTATGGCTACACCTTC.

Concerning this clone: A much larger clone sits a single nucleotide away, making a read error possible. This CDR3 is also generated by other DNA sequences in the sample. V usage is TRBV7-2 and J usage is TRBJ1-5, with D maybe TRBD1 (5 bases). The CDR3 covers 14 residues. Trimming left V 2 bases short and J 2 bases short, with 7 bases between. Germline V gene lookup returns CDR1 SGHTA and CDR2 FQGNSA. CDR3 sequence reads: CASSLQGGNQPQHF. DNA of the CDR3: TGTGCCAGCAGCTTACAAGGGGGCAATCAGCCCCAGCATTTT.

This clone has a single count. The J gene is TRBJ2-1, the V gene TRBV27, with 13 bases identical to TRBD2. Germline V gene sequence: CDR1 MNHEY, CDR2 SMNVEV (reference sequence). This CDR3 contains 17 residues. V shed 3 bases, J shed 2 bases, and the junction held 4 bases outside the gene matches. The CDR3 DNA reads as TGTGCCAGCAGTTTGGGACTAGCGGGAATCACCTACAATGAGCAGTTCTTC. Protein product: CASSLGLAGITYNEQFF.

The CDR3 sequence is CASASQESGSGETQYF. Here the CDR3 DNA reads TGTGCCAGCGCCTCGCAAGAGAGTGGTTCAGGGGAGACCCAGTACTTC. V and J are TRBV7-9 and TRBJ2-5; tentatively, D is TRBD1 (5 bases). Germline loops: CDR1 SEHNR, CDR2 FQNEAQ (reference sequence). The CDR3 has 16 residues. With 8 bases removed from V and 5 bases from J, the gap between germline ends came to 24 bases.

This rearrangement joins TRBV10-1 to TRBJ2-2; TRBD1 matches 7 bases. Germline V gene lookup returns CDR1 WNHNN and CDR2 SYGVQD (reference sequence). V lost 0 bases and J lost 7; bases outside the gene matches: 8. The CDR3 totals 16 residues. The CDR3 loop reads CASSESPTGDYGELFF. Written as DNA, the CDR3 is TGCGCCAGCAGTGAGTCGCCCACAGGGGATTACGGGGAGCTGTTTTTT.

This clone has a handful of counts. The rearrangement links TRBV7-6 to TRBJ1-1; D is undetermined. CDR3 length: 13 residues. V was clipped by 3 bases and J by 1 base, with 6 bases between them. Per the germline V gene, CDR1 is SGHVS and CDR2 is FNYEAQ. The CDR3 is CASSFHENTEAFF. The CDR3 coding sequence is TGTGCCAGCAGCTTTCACGAGAACACTGAAGCTTTCTTT.

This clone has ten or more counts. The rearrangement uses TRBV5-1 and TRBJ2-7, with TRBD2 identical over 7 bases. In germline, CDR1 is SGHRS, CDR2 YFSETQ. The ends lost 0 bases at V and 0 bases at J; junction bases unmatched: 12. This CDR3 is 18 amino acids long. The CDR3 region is CASSLVSGGGESSYEQYF. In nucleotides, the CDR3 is TGCGCCAGCAGCTTGGTTAGCGGCGGGGGAGAGAGCTCCTACGAGCAGTACTTC.

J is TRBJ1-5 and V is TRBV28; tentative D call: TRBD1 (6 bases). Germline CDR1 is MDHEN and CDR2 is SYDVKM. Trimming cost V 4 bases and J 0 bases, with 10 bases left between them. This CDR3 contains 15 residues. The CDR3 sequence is CASSWTEYSNQPQHF. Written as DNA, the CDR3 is TGTGCCAGCAGTTGGACAGAATATAGCAATCAGCCCCAGCATTTT.

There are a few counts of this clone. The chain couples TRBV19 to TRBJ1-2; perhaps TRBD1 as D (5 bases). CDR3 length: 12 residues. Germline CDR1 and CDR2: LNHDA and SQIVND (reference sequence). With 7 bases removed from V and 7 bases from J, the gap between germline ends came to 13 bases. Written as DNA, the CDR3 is TGTGCCAGTACATCTCCTAGGGGTGGCTACACCTTC. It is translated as CASTSPRGGYTF.

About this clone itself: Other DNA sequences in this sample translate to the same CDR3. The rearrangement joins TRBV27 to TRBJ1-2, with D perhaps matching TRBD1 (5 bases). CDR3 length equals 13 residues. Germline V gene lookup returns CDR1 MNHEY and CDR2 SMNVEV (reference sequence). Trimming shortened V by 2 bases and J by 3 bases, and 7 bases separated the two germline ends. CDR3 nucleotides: TGTGCCAGCAGTTTAGACAGTGACTATGGCTACACCTTC. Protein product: CASSLDSDYGYTF.

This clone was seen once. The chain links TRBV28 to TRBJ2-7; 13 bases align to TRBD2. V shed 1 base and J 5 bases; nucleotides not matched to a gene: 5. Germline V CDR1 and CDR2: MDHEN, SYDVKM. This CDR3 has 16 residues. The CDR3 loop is CASSLSGLAGVNEQYF. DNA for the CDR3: TGTGCCAGCAGTTTATCCGGACTAGCGGGAGTCAACGAGCAGTACTTC.

The CDR3 DNA follows: TGTGCCAGTAGTGTGATCACGAACACCGGGGAGCTGTTTTTT. Translating gives CASSVITNTGELFF. V usage is TRBV19 and J usage is TRBJ2-2; D uncertain. The CDR3 loop spans 14 amino acids. The germline gives CDR1 LNHDA, CDR2 SQIVND (reference sequence). Trimming took 5 bases from V and 0 from J, leaving 7 bases between them.

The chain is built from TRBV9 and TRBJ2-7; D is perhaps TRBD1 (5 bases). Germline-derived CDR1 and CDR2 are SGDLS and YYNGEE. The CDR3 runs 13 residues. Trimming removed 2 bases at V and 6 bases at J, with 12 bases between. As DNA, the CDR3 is TGTGCCAGCAGCGTCCAGGGAACGGGCGAGCAGTACTTC. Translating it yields CASSVQGTGEQYF.

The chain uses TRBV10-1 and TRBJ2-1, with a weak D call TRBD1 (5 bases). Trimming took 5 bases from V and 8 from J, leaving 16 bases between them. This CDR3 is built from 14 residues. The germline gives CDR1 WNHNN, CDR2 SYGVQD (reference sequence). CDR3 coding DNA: TGCGCCAGCAGTTTTGGGGCTCCACTGCATGAGCAGTTCTTC. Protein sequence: CASSFGAPLHEQFF.

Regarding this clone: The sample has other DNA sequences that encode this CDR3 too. CDR3 nucleotide sequence: TGTGCCAGTAGTACGACAGGGGGCCGACAGCCCCAGCATTTT. Residues: CASSTTGGRQPQHF. The chain employs TRBV19 and TRBJ1-5; 10 nucleotides agree with TRBD1. With 4 bases clipped from V and 7 bases from J, the junction kept 4 bases outside the gene matches. Germline CDR1 reads LNHDA; CDR2 reads SQIVND (reference sequence). CDR3 length: 14 amino acids.

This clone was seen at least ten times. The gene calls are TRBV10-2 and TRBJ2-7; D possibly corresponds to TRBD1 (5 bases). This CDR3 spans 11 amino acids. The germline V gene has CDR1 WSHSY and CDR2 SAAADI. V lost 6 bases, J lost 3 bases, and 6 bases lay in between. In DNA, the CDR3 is TGCGCCAGCAGCCAGGGCTACGAGCAGTACTTC. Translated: CASSQGYEQYF.

DNA of the CDR3: TGTGCCAGCAGCGAGATCGGAGAGACCCAGTACTTC. Translated, it gives CASSEIGETQYF. The gene calls are TRBV2 and TRBJ2-5, with D unresolved. V was cut by 6 bases and J by 4 bases, with 9 bases left in between. CDR1 and CDR2 (germline): SNHLY, FYNNEI. The CDR3 length is 12 residues.

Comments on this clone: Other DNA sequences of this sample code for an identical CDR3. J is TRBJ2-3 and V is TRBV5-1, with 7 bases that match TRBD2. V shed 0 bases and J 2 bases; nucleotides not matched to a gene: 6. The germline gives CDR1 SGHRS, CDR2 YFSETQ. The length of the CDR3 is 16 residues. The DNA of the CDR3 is TGCGCCAGCAGCTTGGAAGGCCGGGGGGACACAGATACGCAGTATTTT. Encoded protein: CASSLEGRGDTDTQYF.

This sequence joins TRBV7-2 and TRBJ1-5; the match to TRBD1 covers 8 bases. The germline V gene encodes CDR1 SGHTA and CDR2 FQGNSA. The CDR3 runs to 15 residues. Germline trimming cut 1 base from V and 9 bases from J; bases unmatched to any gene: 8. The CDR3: CASSLGTGTSGPQHF. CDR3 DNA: TGTGCCAGCAGCTTAGGGACAGGGACGTCAGGGCCCCAGCATTTT. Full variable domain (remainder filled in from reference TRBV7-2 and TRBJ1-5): GAGVSQSPSNKVTEKGKDVELRCDPISGHTALYWYRQSLGQGLEFLIYFQGNSAPDKSGLPSDRFSAERTGGSVSTLTIQRTQQEDSAVYLCASSLGTGTSGPQHFGDGTRLSIL.

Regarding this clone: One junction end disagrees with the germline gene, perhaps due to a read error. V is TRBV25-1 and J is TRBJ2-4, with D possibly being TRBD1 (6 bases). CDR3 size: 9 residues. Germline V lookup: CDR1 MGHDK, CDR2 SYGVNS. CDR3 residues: CASSRTGSF. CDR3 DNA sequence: TGTGCCAGCAGTCGTACAGGGAGCTTC. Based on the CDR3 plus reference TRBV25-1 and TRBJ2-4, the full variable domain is EADIYQTPRYLVIGTGKKITLECSQTMGHDKMYWYQQDPGMELHLIHYSYGVNSTEKGDLSSESTVSRIRTEHFPLTLESARPSHTSQYLCASSRTGSFGAGTRLSVL.

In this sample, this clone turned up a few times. The CDR3 DNA follows: TGTGCCAGCAGCCTATACCGACAGGCGAGGGAGAACTATGGCTACACCTTC. Protein product: CASSLYRQARENYGYTF. The chain carries TRBV5-6 and TRBJ1-2; weak D call: TRBD1 (6 bases). The CDR3 loop spans 17 amino acids. V lost 4 bases, J lost 2 bases, and 21 bases lay in between. Germline V gene data show CDR1 as SGHDT and CDR2 as YYEEEE.

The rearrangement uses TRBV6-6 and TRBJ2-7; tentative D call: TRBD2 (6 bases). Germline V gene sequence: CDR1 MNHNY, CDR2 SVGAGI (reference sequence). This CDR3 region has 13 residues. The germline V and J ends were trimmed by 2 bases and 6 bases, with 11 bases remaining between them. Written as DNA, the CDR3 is TGTGCCAGCAGTTACCCGAGTAGCGGCGAGCAGTACTTC. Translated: CASSYPSSGEQYF.

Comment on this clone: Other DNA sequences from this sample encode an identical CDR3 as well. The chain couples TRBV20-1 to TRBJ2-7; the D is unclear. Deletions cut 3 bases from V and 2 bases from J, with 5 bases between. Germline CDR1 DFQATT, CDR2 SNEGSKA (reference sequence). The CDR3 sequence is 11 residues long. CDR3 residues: CSASLTYEQYF. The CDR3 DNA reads TGCAGTGCTAGCCTTACCTACGAGCAGTACTTC.

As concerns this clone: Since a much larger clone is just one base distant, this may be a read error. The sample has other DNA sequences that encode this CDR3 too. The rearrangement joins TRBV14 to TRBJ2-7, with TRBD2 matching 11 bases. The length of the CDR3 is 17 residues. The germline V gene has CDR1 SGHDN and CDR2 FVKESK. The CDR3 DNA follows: TGTGCCAGTAGCCGCGGGGTAGCGGGAGGGCCTCACTACGAGCAGTACTTC. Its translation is CASSRGVAGGPHYEQYF.

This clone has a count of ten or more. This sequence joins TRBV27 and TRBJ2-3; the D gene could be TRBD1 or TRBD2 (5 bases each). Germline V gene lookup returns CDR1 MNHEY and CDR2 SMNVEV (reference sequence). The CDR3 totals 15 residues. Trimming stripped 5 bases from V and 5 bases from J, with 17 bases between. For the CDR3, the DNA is TGTGCCAGCAGTCGAACCAGGGTTGGGAGAGATACGCAGTATTTT. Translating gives CASSRTRVGRDTQYF.